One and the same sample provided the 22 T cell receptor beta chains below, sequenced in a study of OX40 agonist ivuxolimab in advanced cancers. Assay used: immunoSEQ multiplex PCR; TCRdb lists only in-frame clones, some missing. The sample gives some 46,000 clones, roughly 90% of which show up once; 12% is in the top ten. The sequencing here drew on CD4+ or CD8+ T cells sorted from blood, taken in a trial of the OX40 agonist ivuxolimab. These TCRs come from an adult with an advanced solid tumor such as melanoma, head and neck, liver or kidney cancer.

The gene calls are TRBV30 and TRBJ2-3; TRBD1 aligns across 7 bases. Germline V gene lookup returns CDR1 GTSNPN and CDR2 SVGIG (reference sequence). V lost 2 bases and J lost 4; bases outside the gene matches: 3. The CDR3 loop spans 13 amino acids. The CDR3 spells CAWSLTGADTQYF. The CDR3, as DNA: TGTGCCTGGAGTCTAACAGGGGCAGATACGCAGTATTTT. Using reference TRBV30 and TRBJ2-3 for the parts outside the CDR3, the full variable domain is SQTIHQWPATLVQPVGSPLSLECTVEGTSNPNLYWYRQAAGRGLQLLFYSVGIGQISSEVPQNLSASRPQDRQFILSSKKLLLSDSGFYLCAWSLTGADTQYFGPGTRLTVL.

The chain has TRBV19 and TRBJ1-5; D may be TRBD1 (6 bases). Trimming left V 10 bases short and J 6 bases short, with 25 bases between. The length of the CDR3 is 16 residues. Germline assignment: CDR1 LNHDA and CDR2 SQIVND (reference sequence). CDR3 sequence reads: CATTTVGGASIQPQHF. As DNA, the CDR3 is TGTGCCACCACAACCGTAGGGGGGGCTTCTATTCAGCCCCAGCATTTT.

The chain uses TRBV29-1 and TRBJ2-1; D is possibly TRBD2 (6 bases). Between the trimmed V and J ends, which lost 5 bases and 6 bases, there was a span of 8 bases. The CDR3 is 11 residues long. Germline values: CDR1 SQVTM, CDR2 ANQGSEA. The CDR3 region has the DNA TGCAGCGTTCCCGGGGGCAATGAGCAGTTCTTC. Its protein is CSVPGGNEQFF.

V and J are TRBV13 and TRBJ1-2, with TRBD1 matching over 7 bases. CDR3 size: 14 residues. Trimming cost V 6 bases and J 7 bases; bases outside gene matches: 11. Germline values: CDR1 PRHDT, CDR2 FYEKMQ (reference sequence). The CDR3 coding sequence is TGTGCCAGCAGATCCAGGGGGGGCTCTTCTGGCTACACCTTC. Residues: CASRSRGGSSGYTF. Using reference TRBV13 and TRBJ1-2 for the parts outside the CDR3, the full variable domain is AAGVIQSPRHLIKEKRETATLKCYPIPRHDTVYWYQQGPGQDPQFLISFYEKMQSDKGSIPDRFSAQQFSDYHSELNMSSLELGDSALYFCASRSRGGSSGYTFGSGTRLTVV.

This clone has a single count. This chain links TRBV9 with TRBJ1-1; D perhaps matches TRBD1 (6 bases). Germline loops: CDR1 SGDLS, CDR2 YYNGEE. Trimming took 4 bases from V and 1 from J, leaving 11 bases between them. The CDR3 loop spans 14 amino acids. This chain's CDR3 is CASSTGTPNTEAFF. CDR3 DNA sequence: TGTGCCAGCAGCACCGGGACACCGAACACTGAAGCTTTCTTT. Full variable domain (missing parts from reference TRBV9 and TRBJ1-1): DSGVTQTPKHLITATGQRVTLRCSPRSGDLSVYWYQQSLDQGLQFLIQYYNGEERAKGNILERFSAQQFPDLHSELNLSSLELGDSALYFCASSTGTPNTEAFFGQGTRLTVV.

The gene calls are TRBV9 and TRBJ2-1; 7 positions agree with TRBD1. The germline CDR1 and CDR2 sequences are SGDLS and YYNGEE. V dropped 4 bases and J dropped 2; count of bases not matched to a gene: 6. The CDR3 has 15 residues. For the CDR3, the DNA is TGTGCCAGCAGCTGGGGACAGAGCGCCTACAATGAGCAGTTCTTC. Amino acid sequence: CASSWGQSAYNEQFF.

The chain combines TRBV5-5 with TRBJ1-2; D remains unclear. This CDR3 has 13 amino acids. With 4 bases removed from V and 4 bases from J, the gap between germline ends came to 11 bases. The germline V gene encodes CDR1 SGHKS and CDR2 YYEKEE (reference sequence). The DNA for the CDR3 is TGTGCCAGCAGCGTGGACGGTCCCTATGGCTACACCTTC. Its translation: CASSVDGPYGYTF. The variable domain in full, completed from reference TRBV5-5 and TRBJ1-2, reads DAGVTQSPTHLIKTRGQQVTLRCSPISGHKSVSWYQQVLGQGPQFIFQYYEKEERGRGNFPDRFSARQFPNYSSELNVNALLLGDSALYLCASSVDGPYGYTFGSGTRLTVV.

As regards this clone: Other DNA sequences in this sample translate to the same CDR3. CDR3 residues: CASSYGTNTEAFF. The CDR3 nucleotides read TGTGCCAGCAGTTACGGCACAAACACTGAAGCTTTCTTT. The gene calls are TRBV6-5 and TRBJ1-1; D not resolved. The germline V and J ends were trimmed by 2 bases and 2 bases, with 6 bases remaining between them. This CDR3 has 13 residues. Germline V gives CDR1 MNHEY, CDR2 SVGAGI.

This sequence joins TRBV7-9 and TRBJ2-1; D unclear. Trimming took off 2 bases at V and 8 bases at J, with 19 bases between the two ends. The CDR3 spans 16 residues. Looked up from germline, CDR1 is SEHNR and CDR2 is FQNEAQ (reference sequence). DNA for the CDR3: TGTGCCAGCAGCTTACGGGCGGCGCTCGGTGCGGATGAGCAGTTCTTC. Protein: CASSLRAALGADEQFF. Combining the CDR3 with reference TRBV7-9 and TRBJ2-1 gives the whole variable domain DTGVSQNPRHKITKRGQNVTFRCDPISEHNRLYWYRQTLGQGPEFLTYFQNEAQLEKSRLLSDRFSAERPKGSFSTLEIQRTEQGDSAMYLCASSLRAALGADEQFFGPGTRLTVL.

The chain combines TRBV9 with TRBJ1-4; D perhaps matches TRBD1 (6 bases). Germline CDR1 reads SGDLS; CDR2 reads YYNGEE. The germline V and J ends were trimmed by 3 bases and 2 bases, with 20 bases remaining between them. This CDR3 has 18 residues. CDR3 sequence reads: CASSARGEGGGTNEKLFF. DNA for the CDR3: TGTGCCAGCAGCGCGAGAGGGGAGGGGGGAGGCACTAATGAAAAACTGTTTTTT.

The CDR3: CASSQGPPGTEAFF. The CDR3 DNA follows: TGTGCCAGCAGTCAGGGACCCCCCGGGACTGAAGCTTTCTTT. J is TRBJ1-1 and V is TRBV6-5, with D possibly TRBD1 on 5 matching bases. CDR1 is MNHEY and CDR2 is SVGAGI in the germline V gene. V lost 5 bases and J 5 bases, leaving 15 bases between the germline ends. The CDR3 runs to 14 residues.

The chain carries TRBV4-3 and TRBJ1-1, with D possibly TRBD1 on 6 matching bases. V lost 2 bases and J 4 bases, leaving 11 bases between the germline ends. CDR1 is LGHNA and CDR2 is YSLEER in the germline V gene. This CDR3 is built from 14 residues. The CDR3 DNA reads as TGCGCCAGCAGCCAATACAGGGAAGGCACTGAAGCTTTCTTT. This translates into CASSQYREGTEAFF.

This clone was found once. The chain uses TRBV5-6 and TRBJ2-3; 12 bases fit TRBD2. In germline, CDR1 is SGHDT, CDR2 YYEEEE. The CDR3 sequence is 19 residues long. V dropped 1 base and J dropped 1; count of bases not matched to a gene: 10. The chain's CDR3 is CASSLWGGLAGPGTDTQYF. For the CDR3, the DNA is TGTGCCAGCAGCTTGTGGGGGGGACTAGCGGGTCCGGGCACAGATACGCAGTATTTT.

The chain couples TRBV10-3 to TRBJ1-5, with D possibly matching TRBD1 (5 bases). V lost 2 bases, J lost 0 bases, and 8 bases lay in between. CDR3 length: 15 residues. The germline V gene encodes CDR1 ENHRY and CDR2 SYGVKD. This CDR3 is CAISELGASNQPQHF. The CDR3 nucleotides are TGTGCCATCAGTGAGCTAGGGGCTAGCAATCAGCCCCAGCATTTT.

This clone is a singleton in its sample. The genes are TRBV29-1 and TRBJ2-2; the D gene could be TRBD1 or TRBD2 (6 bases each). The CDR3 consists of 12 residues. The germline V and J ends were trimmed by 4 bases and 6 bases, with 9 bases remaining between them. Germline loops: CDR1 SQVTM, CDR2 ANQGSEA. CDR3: CSVVGGAGELFF. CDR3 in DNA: TGCAGCGTTGTCGGGGGCGCCGGGGAGCTGTTTTTT.

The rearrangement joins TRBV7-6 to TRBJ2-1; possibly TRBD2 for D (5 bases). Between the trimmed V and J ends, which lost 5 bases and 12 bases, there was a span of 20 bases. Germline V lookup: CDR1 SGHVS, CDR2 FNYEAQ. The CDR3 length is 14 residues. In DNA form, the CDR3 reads TGTGCCAGCAGCGAACTAGTCCCCTTTGAGGGGCAGTTCTTC. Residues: CASSELVPFEGQFF.

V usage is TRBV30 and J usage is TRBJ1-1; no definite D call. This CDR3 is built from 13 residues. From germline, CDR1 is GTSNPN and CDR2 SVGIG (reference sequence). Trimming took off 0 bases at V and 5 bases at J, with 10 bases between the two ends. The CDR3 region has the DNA TGTGCCTGGAGTGTACAAGGGCTGACTGAAGCTTTCTTT. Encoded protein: CAWSVQGLTEAFF. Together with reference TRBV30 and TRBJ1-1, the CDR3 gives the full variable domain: SQTIHQWPATLVQPVGSPLSLECTVEGTSNPNLYWYRQAAGRGLQLLFYSVGIGQISSEVPQNLSASRPQDRQFILSSKKLLLSDSGFYLCAWSVQGLTEAFFGQGTRLTVV.

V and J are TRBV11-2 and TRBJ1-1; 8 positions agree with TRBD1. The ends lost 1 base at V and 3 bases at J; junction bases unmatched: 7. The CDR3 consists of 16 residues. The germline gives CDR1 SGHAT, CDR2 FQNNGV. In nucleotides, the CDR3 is TGTGCCAGCAGCTTAGGGGCAGGGGGCGCGGACACTGAAGCTTTCTTT. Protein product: CASSLGAGGADTEAFF.

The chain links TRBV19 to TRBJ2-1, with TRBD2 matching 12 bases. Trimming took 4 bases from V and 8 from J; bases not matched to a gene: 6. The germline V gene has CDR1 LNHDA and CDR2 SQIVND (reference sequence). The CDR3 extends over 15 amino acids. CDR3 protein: CASSTTSGSLDEQFF. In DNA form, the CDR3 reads TGTGCCAGTAGTACGACTAGCGGGAGTTTGGATGAGCAGTTCTTC.

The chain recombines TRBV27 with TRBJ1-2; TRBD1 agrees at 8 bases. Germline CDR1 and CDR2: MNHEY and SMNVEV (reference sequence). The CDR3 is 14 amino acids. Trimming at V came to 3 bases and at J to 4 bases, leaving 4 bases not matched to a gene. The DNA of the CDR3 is TGTGCCAGCAGTTTGAACAGGGGGGTCTATGGCTACACCTTC. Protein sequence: CASSLNRGVYGYTF.

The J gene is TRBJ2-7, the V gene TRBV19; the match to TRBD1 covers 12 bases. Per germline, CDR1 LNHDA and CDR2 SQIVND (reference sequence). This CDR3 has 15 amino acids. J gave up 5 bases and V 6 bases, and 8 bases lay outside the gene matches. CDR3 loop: CASSRPGQGADEQYF. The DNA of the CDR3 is TGTGCCAGTAGCCGTCCGGGACAGGGGGCGGACGAGCAGTACTTC.

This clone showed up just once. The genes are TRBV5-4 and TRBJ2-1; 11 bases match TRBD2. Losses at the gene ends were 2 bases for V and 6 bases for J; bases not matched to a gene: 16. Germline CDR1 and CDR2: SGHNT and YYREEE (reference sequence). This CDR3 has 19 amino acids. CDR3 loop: CASSFPGQGQLAGVNEQFF. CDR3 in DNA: TGTGCCAGCAGCTTTCCGGGACAGGGACAACTAGCGGGAGTCAATGAGCAGTTCTTC.